The sequence of this T cell receptor beta chain was determined in a study of OX40 agonist ivuxolimab in advanced cancers. Regarding the research as a whole: Ivuxolimab was a fully human IgG2 agonistic monoclonal antibody targeting the costimulatory receptor OX40 (CD134). Intravenous ivuxolimab was administered to patients every 2 weeks at six dose levels: 0.01, 0.1, 0.3, 1.5, 3 and 10 mg/kg. Of the roughly 50 dose-escalation patients, hepatocellular carcinoma was present in roughly 19, melanoma in around 15, renal cell carcinoma in 9 and head and neck cancer in 9. A male proportion of 70% to 90% and a mean age of approximately 62 years, ranging from about 23 to 90, were recorded for the dose-escalation cohort. Prior anti-PD-1, anti-PD-L1 or anti-CTLA-4 therapy was permitted, and 30% to 45% of dose-escalation patients had received checkpoint inhibitors. Three dose-escalation patients achieved partial responses, one with hepatocellular carcinoma and two with cutaneous melanoma. The point of sequencing TCRbeta in the periphery was to test whether ivuxolimab changed TCR sequence diversity and drove clonal T-cell expansion. The paper covers the monotherapy dose-escalation part of the phase I ivuxolimab trial, which included N = 52 patients.

Results and caveats for the whole study, not just this receptor: After ivuxolimab, expanded clones were on average more numerous among CD8+ T cells than among CD4+ T cells. Low levels of normalized T-cell clonal expansion were also seen in some patients who did not respond. The antigen specificity of the clonally expanded peripheral T cells was not determined. At doses from 0.1 to 3.0 mg/kg, clonal expansion was seen in both CD4+ and CD8+ blood T cells between baseline and week 6. In partial responders in the 0.1-3.0 mg/kg groups, normalized peripheral clonal expansion was found to be among the lowest, especially among CD8+ T cells.

The germline V gene encodes CDR1 SEHNR and CDR2 FQNEAQ (reference sequence). Compared with germline, V lacks 4 bases and J lacks 4 bases; bases without a gene match: 7. Taken from cysteine to phenylalanine, the CDR3 has 15 residues. Only the CDR3 region is kept as DNA, spanning 45 bases read in frame from base 1. Points on this clone: The antigen this receptor binds is unknown. Base qualities were left out, and no much larger clone turns up one base away. Other DNA sequences of this sample code for an identical CDR3.

Patients with a history of autoimmune disease or receiving systemic immunosuppression were excluded from the trial. Peripheral blood for TCR sequencing was collected from all dose cohorts at baseline, on cycle 4 day 1, and on cycle 7 day 1. Samples were obtained from an open-label, multicenter, first-in-human phase I dose-escalation trial of ivuxolimab. Adults with locally advanced or metastatic head and neck squamous cell, hepatocellular, melanoma or renal cell carcinoma were enrolled in the trial. CD4+ and CD8+ T cells were sorted separately from peripheral blood before TCR sequencing. Genomic DNA was isolated from the sorted cells so that the TCRbeta CDR3 region could be sequenced. TCRbeta CDR3 regions were sequenced using the immunoSEQ Assay. Not all clones reach the TCRdb copy of this immuneACCESS table, which keeps in-frame sequences only. Checked studies attribute under half of the gap to unresolved V genes and leave the rest unexplained. The sample contains about 28,000 clones, roughly 86% of them found a single time. The ten largest clones add up to under 30% of the sample.

The receptor's source is an adult with an advanced solid tumor such as melanoma, head and neck, liver or kidney cancer. The sample in question was CD4+ or CD8+ T cells sorted from blood, obtained in a trial of the OX40 agonist ivuxolimab. The chain is encoded by TRBV7-9 joined to TRBJ2-7; 10 bases in the junction line up with TRBD2. The DNA sequence is given as TGTGCCAGCAGCTCCACCAGCGGGAGGGGGTACGAGCAGTACTTC. This translates into CASSSTSGRGYEQYF. With the rest looked up from the reference TRBV7-9 and TRBJ2-7 genes rather than sequenced, the full variable domain is DTGVSQNPRHKITKRGQNVTFRCDPISEHNRLYWYRQTLGQGPEFLTYFQNEAQLEKSRLLSDRFSAERPKGSFSTLEIQRTEQGDSAMYLCASSSTSGRGYEQYFGPGTRLTVT.